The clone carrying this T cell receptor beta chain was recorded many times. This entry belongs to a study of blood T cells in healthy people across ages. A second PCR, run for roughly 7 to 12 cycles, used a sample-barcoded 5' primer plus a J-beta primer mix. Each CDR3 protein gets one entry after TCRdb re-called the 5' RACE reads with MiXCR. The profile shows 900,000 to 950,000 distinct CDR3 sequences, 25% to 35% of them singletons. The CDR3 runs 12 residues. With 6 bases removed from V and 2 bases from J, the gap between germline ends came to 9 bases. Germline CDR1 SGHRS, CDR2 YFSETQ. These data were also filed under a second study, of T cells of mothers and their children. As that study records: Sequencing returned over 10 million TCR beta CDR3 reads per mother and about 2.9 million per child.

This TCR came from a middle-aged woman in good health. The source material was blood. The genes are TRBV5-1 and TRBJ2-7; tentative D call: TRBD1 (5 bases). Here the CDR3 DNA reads TGCGCCAGCACCGAGGACACCTACGAGCAGTACTTC. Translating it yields CASTEDTYEQYF.